This T cell receptor (beta chain) is from a study of human T cells and chemical hapten exposure. Via MiXCR, TCRdb re-called the RACE reads, giving one row per CDR3 protein. The repertoire consists of around 380,000 distinct CDR3 sequences, with nearly 5% occurring once and the leading ten covering over 2%. Whole-study results and caveats: More PT1 expanded TCRs went with higher patch test scores. The study found expanded TCRs formed significantly more large CDR3 similarity clusters than controls. Sensitizing with DPC caused no change in TCRs above 1 in 1000 frequency.

Time point denoted: patch test 1, 2 weeks after DPC sensitization. The treatment denotes: therapeutic diphenylcyclopropenone sensitization with weekly scalp DPC. Trimming left V 9 bases short and J 4 bases short, with 15 bases between. The CDR3 consists of 13 residues. With respect to this clonotype: What it binds is unknown.

Here the sequenced sample was whole blood, taken in connection with sensitization to the hapten diphenylcyclopropenone (DPC). This chain links TRBV12-3 or TRBV12-4 with TRBJ1-1; D is perhaps TRBD1 (6 bases). This receptor was obtained from a woman in her 50s with alopecia areata. Some clones in this sample may be carry-over from other donors' samples. The chain's CDR3 is CASTQGRGTEAFF. The CDR3 DNA follows: TGTGCCAGTACACAGGGCCGGGGCACTGAAGCTTTCTTT.